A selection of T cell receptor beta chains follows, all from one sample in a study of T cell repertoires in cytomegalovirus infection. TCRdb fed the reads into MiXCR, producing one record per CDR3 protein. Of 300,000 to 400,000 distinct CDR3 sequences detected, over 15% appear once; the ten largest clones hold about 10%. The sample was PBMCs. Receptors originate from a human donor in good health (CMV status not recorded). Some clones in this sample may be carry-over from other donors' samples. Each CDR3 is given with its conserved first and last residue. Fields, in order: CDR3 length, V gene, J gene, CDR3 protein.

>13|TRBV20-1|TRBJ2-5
CSCQPGLQETQYF
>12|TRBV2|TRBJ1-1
CASIGGVTEALF
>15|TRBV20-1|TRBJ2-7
CSARDKYQGPYEQYF
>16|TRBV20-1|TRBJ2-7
CSASPPSDRKRYEQYF
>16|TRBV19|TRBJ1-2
CASSQLTPQGQGGYTF
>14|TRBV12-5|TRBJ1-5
CASGLSGLNQPQHF
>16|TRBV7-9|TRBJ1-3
CASSLPLTDFGNTIYF
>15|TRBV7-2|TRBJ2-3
CASSFIFGLADTQYF
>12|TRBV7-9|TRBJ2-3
CASCWGTDTQYF
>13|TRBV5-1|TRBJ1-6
CASSPEGESPLHF
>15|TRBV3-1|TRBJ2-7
CASSPSGSRSYEQYF
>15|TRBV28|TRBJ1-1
CASSPPRDLNTEAFF
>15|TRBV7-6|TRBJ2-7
CASSAGQVPLGEQYF
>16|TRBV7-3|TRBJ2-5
CASSSDSGRMQETQYF
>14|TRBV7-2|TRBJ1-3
CASKKSYSGNTIYF
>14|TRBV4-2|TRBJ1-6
CASSQGQTNSPLHF
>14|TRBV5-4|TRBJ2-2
CASSLSENTGELFF
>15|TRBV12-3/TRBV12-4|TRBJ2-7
CASRSGLAGDYEQYF
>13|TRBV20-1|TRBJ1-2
CSAEVTGIGGYTF
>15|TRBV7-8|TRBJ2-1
CASSVRDRVVNEQFF
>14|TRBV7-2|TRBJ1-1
CASSLRQGLPEAFF
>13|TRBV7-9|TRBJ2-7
CASSGTDGYEQYF
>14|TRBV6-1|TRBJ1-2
CASSAGHQFYGYTF
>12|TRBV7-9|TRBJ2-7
CASSWLQYEQYF
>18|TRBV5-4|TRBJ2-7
CASSLGVGLAGDDYEQYF
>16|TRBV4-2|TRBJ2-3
CASSQNLAGLTDTQYF
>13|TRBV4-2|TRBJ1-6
CASSQAERTPLHF
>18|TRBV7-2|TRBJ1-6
CASSTRRVGGADNSPLHF
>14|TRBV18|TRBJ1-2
CASSPPGAVYGYTF
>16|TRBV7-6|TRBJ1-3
CASSLPRQGPGNTIYF
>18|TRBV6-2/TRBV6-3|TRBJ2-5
CASSYSIRDRGHQETQYF